The sample holds a few counts of the clone carrying this TCR beta chain. The ends were cut back, 5 bases at V and 8 bases at J, with 7 bases in the middle. The CDR3 totals 11 residues. CDR1 is MNHEY and CDR2 is SMNVEV in the germline V gene (reference sequence). This sample is part of a study of CD8+ T cells in alopecia areata. As to treatment: oral pan-JAK inhibitor, 5-10 mg twice daily. It was from alopecia areata patients that lesional scalp punch biopsies and peripheral blood were collected. Extracted from the samples, RNA was reverse transcribed into cDNA to serve as the sequencing template. Sequenced by immunoSEQ multiplex PCR; TCRdb stores in-frame clones only, minus some. The sample comprises tens of thousands of clones, approximately 44% of which are singletons, and around 21% rests with the top ten.

The chain is built from TRBV27 and TRBJ2-1, with D possibly TRBD1 on 5 matching bases. The receptor comes from a human donor with alopecia areata. The source material was CD8+ T cells sorted from blood, sampled at roughly week 38, from a patient treated with tofacitinib. The CDR3 coding sequence is TGTGCCAGCAGTGGGGCGGATGAGCAGTTCTTC. Translated, it gives CASSGADEQFF.